Presented here are 32 T cell receptor beta chains from one specimen sequenced in a study of CD8 T cells in ankylosing spondylitis. MiXCR, applied by TCRdb to the 5' RACE reads, yields one record per CDR3 protein. The sample lists about 90,000 distinct CDR3 sequences, roughly 9% occurring once. No antigen has been assigned to these receptors. Study-wide results and limits: Ankylosing spondylitis blood appeared to carry a characteristic TCR beta motif of 7 or 8 highly homologous variants.

The sequenced sample consisted of blood, either unsorted or a sorted T cell fraction (not recorded which). These receptors originate from a male donor with ankylosing spondylitis.

The chain uses TRBV24-1 and TRBJ1-1; D might be TRBD1 (5 bases). Germline CDR1 is KGHDR and CDR2 is SFDVKD. The CDR3 totals 12 residues. Trimming removed 6 bases from V and 5 bases from J, with 9 bases in between. CDR3 sequence: CATSRGETEAFF. CDR3 coding DNA: TGTGCCACCAGTCGGGGGGAGACTGAAGCTTTCTTT.

This clonotype was seen ten or more times. V usage is TRBV12-3 or TRBV12-4 and J usage is TRBJ1-6; the D is unclear. The V end lost 7 bases, the J end lost 7 bases, and 11 bases lay between the germline ends. This CDR3 has 13 amino acids. The CDR3 is CASTPGPNSPLHF. CDR3 DNA sequence: TGTGCCAGCACCCCGGGCCCAAATTCACCCCTCCACTTT.

This clonotype was found a few times. The V gene is TRBV6-6, the J gene TRBJ2-7; a possible D gene is TRBD1 (6 bases). Deletions cut 5 bases from V and 0 bases from J, with 8 bases between. Germline V lookup: CDR1 MNHNY, CDR2 SVGAGI (reference sequence). The CDR3 sequence is 13 residues long. The CDR3 nucleotides are TGTGCCAGCAGTGGACAGACCTCCTACGAGCAGTACTTC. Translating gives CASSGQTSYEQYF.

This clonotype was seen a handful of times. The rearrangement joins TRBV6-2 or TRBV6-3 to TRBJ2-7; tentatively, D is TRBD1 or TRBD2 (5 bases each). Trimming pared 6 bases from V and 2 bases from J, leaving 17 bases between. This CDR3 spans 15 amino acids. Per the germline V gene, CDR1 is MNHEY and CDR2 is SVGEGT. CDR3: CASRATGTEAYEQYV. CDR3 coding DNA: TGTGCCAGCAGAGCTACCGGGACCGAGGCCTACGAGCAGTACGTC.

This chain links TRBV6-1 with TRBJ2-7; a weak D match, TRBD1 (6 bases). V was trimmed by 7 bases and J by 2 bases, leaving 18 bases between them. The CDR3 covers 15 residues. CDR1 is MNHNS and CDR2 is SASEGT in the germline V gene. The CDR3 loop reads CASTQQGWGTYEQYF. The CDR3 DNA follows: TGTGCCAGCACCCAACAGGGTTGGGGAACCTACGAGCAGTACTTC.

The rearrangement joins TRBV14 to TRBJ2-5; D uncertain. The CDR3 has 11 amino acids. Trimming cost V 1 base and J 12 bases, with 9 bases left between them. In germline, CDR1 is SGHDN, CDR2 FVKESK. The CDR3 DNA follows: TGTGCCAGCAGCCAAGGTCAAAGAGAGTACTTC. Translating gives CASSQGQREYF.

V gene TRBV9 combines with J gene TRBJ1-4; 8 bases match TRBD1. V was pared by 4 bases and J by 4 bases, with 9 bases of the junction left unmatched. Germline values: CDR1 SGDLS, CDR2 YYNGEE. The CDR3 contains 16 residues. CDR3 loop: CASSPRVDRVNEKLFF. In nucleotides, the CDR3 is TGTGCCAGCAGCCCCCGGGTGGACAGGGTTAATGAAAAACTGTTTTTT.

Many counts were recorded for this clonotype. The rearrangement links TRBV29-1 to TRBJ2-5; D is uncertain. This CDR3 comprises 15 residues. The V end lost 3 bases, the J end lost 2 bases, and 16 bases lay between the germline ends. CDR1 and CDR2 from the germline V gene are SQVTM and ANQGSEA. In DNA form, the CDR3 reads TGCAGCGTTGACGGTTATTCGATGGCTCAAGAGACCCAGTACTTC. Translation gives CSVDGYSMAQETQYF.

The chain is built from TRBV19 and TRBJ2-7, with 10 bases aligning to TRBD1. Germline CDR1 is LNHDA and CDR2 is SQIVND (reference sequence). The CDR3 is 14 residues long. V shed 3 bases and J 5 bases; nucleotides not matched to a gene: 4. CDR3 in amino acids: CASSIGTGVNEQYF. The CDR3 DNA reads as TGTGCCAGTAGTATCGGGACAGGGGTGAACGAGCAGTACTTC.

Many counts were recorded for this clonotype. V gene TRBV5-1 combines with J gene TRBJ2-1, with unresolved D. The V gene lost 7 bases and the J gene lost 2 bases, with 10 bases spanning the gap. The CDR3 spans 13 residues. From germline, CDR1 is SGHRS and CDR2 YFSETQ. This CDR3 is CASGEDAYNEQFF. The DNA of the CDR3 is TGCGCCAGCGGTGAGGACGCCTACAATGAGCAGTTCTTC. Full variable domain (remainder filled in from reference TRBV5-1 and TRBJ2-1): KAGVTQTPRYLIKTRGQQVTLSCSPISGHRSVSWYQQTPGQGLQFLFEYFSETQRNKGNFPGRFSGRQFSNSRSEMNVSTLELGDSALYLCASGEDAYNEQFFGPGTRLTVL.

The chain combines TRBV4-1 with TRBJ2-1; TRBD1 or TRBD2 may be the D gene (6 bases each). The CDR3 runs 17 residues. The germline V gene encodes CDR1 MGHRA and CDR2 YSYEKL. The V end lost 4 bases, the J end lost 0 bases, and 16 bases lay between the germline ends. The CDR3, as DNA: TGCGCCAGCAGCCGGGAGGACAGCTTGAGCTCCTACAATGAGCAGTTCTTC. Protein sequence: CASSREDSLSSYNEQFF.

The table lists this clonotype with many counts. This chain uses TRBV20-1 with TRBJ2-1; D is ambiguous. The ends were cut back, 5 bases at V and 9 bases at J, with 23 bases in the middle. This CDR3 is built from 15 residues. The V gene's germline CDR1 is DFQATT and CDR2 SNEGSKA (reference sequence). Here the CDR3 DNA reads TGCAGTGCTCCGCCCGCTTTGGGGTCTTCCACTGAGCAGTTCTTC. Its protein product is CSAPPALGSSTEQFF.

This clonotype was observed a few times. This chain joins TRBV13 and TRBJ2-1, with TRBD2 matching 9 bases. CDR1 and CDR2 from the germline V gene are PRHDT and FYEKMQ (reference sequence). The CDR3 extends over 16 amino acids. V lost 5 bases and J lost 5; bases outside the gene matches: 10. DNA of the CDR3: TGTGCCAGCAGCCACGGGGGACTAGCTAGAAACAATGAGCAGTTCTTC. This translates into CASSHGGLARNNEQFF.

The chain employs TRBV25-1 and TRBJ2-5; D is ambiguous. V was trimmed by 7 bases and J by 2 bases, leaving 17 bases between them. The CDR3 covers 15 residues. Per germline, CDR1 MGHDK and CDR2 SYGVNS. The CDR3 DNA sequence: TGTGCCAGCAACCCCCCTGGAGAGACGCAAGAGACCCAGTACTTC. Translated: CASNPPGETQETQYF.

V gene TRBV7-9 combines with J gene TRBJ1-2; 8 bases match TRBD1. The CDR3 has 14 amino acids. Germline-derived CDR1 and CDR2 are SEHNR and FQNEAQ (reference sequence). V trimming: 4 bases; J trimming: 4 bases; junction bases outside the gene matches: 5. The CDR3 protein is CASSSDRGGYGYTF. CDR3 nucleotide sequence: TGTGCCAGCAGCTCCGACAGGGGCGGCTATGGCTACACCTTC. The whole variable domain, filled in from reference TRBV7-9 and TRBJ1-2, reads DTGVSQNPRHKITKRGQNVTFRCDPISEHNRLYWYRQTLGQGPEFLTYFQNEAQLEKSRLLSDRFSAERPKGSFSTLEIQRTEQGDSAMYLCASSSDRGGYGYTFGSGTRLTVV.

The V call is TRBV13, the J call TRBJ1-4; D is perhaps TRBD1 (6 bases). Germline CDR1 PRHDT, CDR2 FYEKMQ (reference sequence). V was shortened by 6 bases and J by 7 bases, with 30 bases between the two germline ends. The CDR3 consists of 19 residues. This chain's CDR3 is CASRSGPPGAFVLGEKLFF. CDR3 bases: TGTGCCAGCAGATCGGGCCCCCCGGGGGCGTTCGTCTTGGGTGAAAAACTGTTTTTT.

This clonotype was counted ten times or more. This chain connects TRBV4-2 to TRBJ1-1; 9 bases agree with TRBD1. With V trimmed by 4 bases and J by 4 bases, 10 bases remained unmatched. Per germline, CDR1 LGHNA and CDR2 YNFKEQ. CDR3 length equals 16 residues. This CDR3 reads CASSPDNRGRGTEAFF. CDR3 bases: TGTGCCAGCAGCCCAGACAACAGGGGGCGCGGCACTGAAGCTTTCTTT.

Ten or more counts support this clonotype. The rearrangement joins TRBV27 to TRBJ1-2, with D perhaps TRBD1 (5 bases). The ends were cut back, 0 bases at V and 7 bases at J, with 21 bases in the middle. Germline V gives CDR1 MNHEY, CDR2 SMNVEV (reference sequence). The CDR3 covers 17 residues. Written as DNA, the CDR3 is TGTGCCAGCAGTTTATCGTTATCTGGGTCAGGGTTTGCTGGCTACACCTTC. Translation gives CASSLSLSGSGFAGYTF.

This clonotype was observed at least ten times. The V and J genes are TRBV2 and TRBJ2-7, with TRBD1 matching 10 bases. The CDR3 runs 15 residues. V lost 6 bases and J lost 5; bases outside the gene matches: 10. Germline CDR1 SNHLY, CDR2 FYNNEI. This CDR3 is CASSPGTGVRNEQYV. The DNA of the CDR3 is TGTGCCAGCAGCCCAGGGACAGGGGTCAGGAACGAGCAGTACGTC.

V gene TRBV20-1 combines with J gene TRBJ1-1, with D hard to call. The CDR3 sequence is 11 residues long. Germline CDR1 DFQATT, CDR2 SNEGSKA (reference sequence). V was shortened by 5 bases and J by 1 base, with 5 bases between the two germline ends. The CDR3 bases are TGCAGTGCTCACAGGAACACTGAAGCTTTCTTT. This gives the protein CSAHRNTEAFF.

In this sample, this clonotype turned up many times. The chain combines TRBV3-1 with TRBJ1-2; the D is unclear. CDR1 and CDR2 (germline): LGHDT, YNNKEL (reference sequence). The V end lost 4 bases, the J end lost 2 bases, and 11 bases lay between the germline ends. The CDR3 spans 14 residues. CDR3 sequence reads: CASSLGRSNYGYTF. The CDR3 DNA is TGTGCCAGCAGCCTCGGCAGGTCAAACTATGGCTACACCTTC. Variable domain in full (rest from reference TRBV3-1 and TRBJ1-2): DTAVSQTPKYLVTQMGNDKSIKCEQNLGHDTMYWYKQDSKKFLKIMFSYNNKELIINETVPNRFSPKSPDKAHLNLHINSLELGDSAVYFCASSLGRSNYGYTFGSGTRLTVV.

The chain has TRBV5-6 and TRBJ2-1, with 8 bases that match TRBD1. The CDR3 sequence is 15 residues long. Germline V gene sequence: CDR1 SGHDT, CDR2 YYEEEE. J gave up 3 bases and V 2 bases, and 4 bases lay outside the gene matches. The CDR3 here is CASSLRDRNYNEQFF. CDR3 sequence (DNA): TGTGCCAGCAGCTTAAGGGACAGGAACTACAATGAGCAGTTCTTC.

This clonotype has more than one count but fewer than ten. The gene calls are TRBV11-2 and TRBJ2-7; possible D gene TRBD1, 7 bases. V dropped 1 base and J dropped 2 bases, with 12 bases sitting between them. The CDR3 extends over 15 amino acids. Germline assignment: CDR1 SGHAT and CDR2 FQNNGV. The DNA for the CDR3 is TGTGCCAGCAGCTTAGGCAGGGGGACTGCCTACGAGCAGTACTTC. Translated, it gives CASSLGRGTAYEQYF.

The chain couples TRBV6-1 to TRBJ1-2; tentatively, D is TRBD1 (5 bases). V lost 6 bases to trimming and J lost 2 bases, with 10 bases between them. CDR3 length: 13 amino acids. CDR1 is MNHNS, CDR2 SASEGT, per germline. The CDR3 region is CASSIDSNYGYTF. CDR3 sequence (DNA): TGTGCCAGCAGCATCGACAGCAACTATGGCTACACCTTC.

The table lists this clonotype with many counts. V and J are TRBV7-8 and TRBJ2-1; D might be TRBD2 (5 bases). This CDR3 spans 15 amino acids. Germline V CDR1 and CDR2: SGHVS, FQNEAQ. The V end was cut by 3 bases, the J end by 3 bases, with 12 bases between. The CDR3 nucleotides are TGTGCCAGCAGCTTCGTGGGAGCTAACTACAATGAGCAGTTCTTC. This codes for CASSFVGANYNEQFF.

The CDR3 sequence is CASSTGGQPQHF. The CDR3 coding sequence is TGTGCCAGCAGTACAGGGGGTCAGCCCCAGCATTTT. The rearrangement uses TRBV27 and TRBJ1-5; 8 bases are shared with TRBD1. The CDR3 covers 12 residues. CDR1 and CDR2 from the germline V gene are MNHEY and SMNVEV (reference sequence). V lost 5 bases to trimming and J lost 6 bases; unmatched junction nucleotides: 0.

This clonotype was detected ten times or more. V is TRBV20-1 and J is TRBJ2-2; 8 nucleotides agree with TRBD2. This CDR3 has 15 residues. The junction had 3 bases not matched to a gene; V was cut back by 2 bases and J by 1 base. Per germline, CDR1 DFQATT and CDR2 SNEGSKA (reference sequence). The CDR3 nucleotides read TGCAGTGCTAGACTGGGGACTAGGAACACCGGGGAGCTGTTTTTT. Amino acids: CSARLGTRNTGELFF.

This clonotype was picked up many times. The chain joins TRBV27 to TRBJ1-6; D remains ambiguous. Between the trimmed V and J ends, which lost 5 bases and 4 bases, there was a span of 9 bases. CDR1 and CDR2 from the germline V gene are MNHEY and SMNVEV (reference sequence). The length of the CDR3 is 14 residues. The CDR3 sequence is CASSNGDYNSPLHF. The DNA of the CDR3 is TGTGCCAGCAGTAACGGGGATTATAATTCACCCCTCCACTTT.

V usage is TRBV9 and J usage is TRBJ2-5; 13 nucleotides line up with TRBD2. CDR1 SGDLS and CDR2 YYNGEE come from the germline V gene. Trimming removed 2 bases from V and 0 bases from J; junction bases left unmatched: 7. The CDR3 sequence is 18 residues long. The DNA of the CDR3 is TGTGCCAGCAGCGTTGGGACTAGCGGGATCTCGTACCAAGAGACCCAGTACTTC. It encodes CASSVGTSGISYQETQYF.

The chain carries TRBV6-1 and TRBJ2-7, with TRBD1 matching 8 bases. V lost 8 bases to trimming and J lost 2 bases; unmatched junction nucleotides: 8. Germline V lookup: CDR1 MNHNS, CDR2 SASEGT. The CDR3 contains 14 residues. The CDR3 region is CASGAGTGPYEQYF. DNA for the CDR3: TGTGCCAGCGGGGCCGGGACAGGTCCCTACGAGCAGTACTTC.

This clonotype is medium-sized within its sample. V and J are TRBV27 and TRBJ2-5; D remains ambiguous. CDR3 length: 11 amino acids. V lost 3 bases and J 5 bases, leaving 4 bases between the germline ends. Germline V gene lookup returns CDR1 MNHEY and CDR2 SMNVEV (reference sequence). The CDR3 spells CASSLGETQYF. The CDR3 bases are TGTGCCAGCAGTTTGGGGGAGACCCAGTACTTC.

In its sample, this clonotype was seen a few times. The chain is built from TRBV7-8 and TRBJ2-1; tentative D call: TRBD1 (5 bases). V gave up 6 bases and J gave up 7 bases, with 7 bases separating them. The CDR3 has 11 residues. Germline V CDR1 and CDR2: SGHVS, FQNEAQ. The DNA for the CDR3 is TGTGCCAGCAGGCAGGGAAATGAGCAGTTCTTC. Its protein is CASRQGNEQFF.